The 28 T cell receptor beta chains in this list originate from one sample, sequenced in a study of shared clonotypes between healthy human individuals (TCRdb year 2020). Libraries were constructed by the immunoSEQ multiplex PCR assay. The clones in this table, taken by TCRdb from immuneACCESS, are in-frame only. Not every clone is retained; where verified, under half of the shortfall comes from an unresolved V gene, and the cause of the rest is unknown. Counted in this sample were about 1.5 million clones; around 98% of them appeared once. Jointly, the top ten make up less than 0.55% of the sample. The sequenced sample was naive CD4+ T cells sorted from blood. This specimen's cell subset or site label, per the study, means: CD45RA+ positively selected. These receptors all come from a man aged 25-45 years in good health.

In the case of this clone: Other DNA sequences in this specimen translate into the identical CDR3. V is TRBV5-1 and J is TRBJ2-3; D is uncertain. From germline, CDR1 is SGHRS and CDR2 YFSETQ. V lost 0 bases and J 2 bases, leaving 7 bases between the germline ends. This CDR3 comprises 14 residues. CDR3 region: CASSLGHNTDTQYF. In nucleotides, the CDR3 is TGCGCCAGCAGCTTGGGTCACAACACAGATACGCAGTATTTT.

The chain links TRBV7-3 to TRBJ2-3; unclear D gene. Germline V gene data show CDR1 as SGHTA and CDR2 as FQGTGA. V dropped 2 bases and J dropped 3 bases, with 12 bases sitting between them. The CDR3 is made up of 15 amino acids. The CDR3 is CASSLAGTRTDTQYF. CDR3 nucleotides: TGTGCCAGCAGCTTAGCAGGAACGCGTACAGATACGCAGTATTTT.

This clone has just one count. V gene TRBV5-4 combines with J gene TRBJ1-4; D call uncertain. Germline CDR1 is SGHNT and CDR2 is YYREEE (reference sequence). The CDR3 contains 12 residues. Trimming stripped 4 bases from V and 8 bases from J, with 9 bases between. CDR3 in amino acids: CASSIGREKLFF. CDR3 sequence (DNA): TGTGCCAGCAGCATCGGCAGGGAAAAACTGTTTTTT.

The chain employs TRBV18 and TRBJ2-1, with TRBD2 matching 8 bases. V shed 3 bases and J 9 bases; nucleotides not matched to a gene: 10. Germline CDR1 is KGHSH and CDR2 is LQKENI. This CDR3 is built from 15 residues. As DNA, the CDR3 is TGTGCCAGCTCACCCTCTGCGGGAGGCGCCCCTGAGCAGTTCTTC. It yields the protein CASSPSAGGAPEQFF.

V usage is TRBV5-1 and J usage is TRBJ1-5; 8 bases map to TRBD1. Germline CDR1 is SGHRS and CDR2 is YFSETQ. CDR3 length equals 15 residues. Trimming took 3 bases from V and 5 from J; bases not matched to a gene: 7. CDR3 sequence reads: CASSWTGLYDQPQHF. The CDR3 DNA reads as TGCGCCAGCAGCTGGACAGGGTTGTATGATCAGCCCCAGCATTTT.

V usage is TRBV9 and J usage is TRBJ2-2; possible D gene TRBD2, 5 bases. Germline values: CDR1 SGDLS, CDR2 YYNGEE. This CDR3 spans 13 amino acids. Trimming shortened V by 4 bases and J by 5 bases, and 9 bases separated the two germline ends. CDR3 in amino acids: CASSQRVTGELFF. For the CDR3, the DNA is TGTGCCAGCAGCCAGAGGGTAACCGGGGAGCTGTTTTTT.

The V gene is TRBV6-6, the J gene TRBJ2-2; D is uncertain. Looked up from germline, CDR1 is MNHNY and CDR2 is SVGAGI (reference sequence). V was shortened by 5 bases and J by 6 bases, with 10 bases between the two germline ends. The CDR3 sequence is 13 residues long. The CDR3 nucleotides read TGTGCCAGCAGTCCTCGAAACGCCGGGGAGCTGTTTTTT. It translates to CASSPRNAGELFF.

This clone is a singleton in its sample. This rearrangement joins TRBV7-2 to TRBJ2-7; TRBD2 agrees at 10 bases. The germline V gene encodes CDR1 SGHTA and CDR2 FQGNSA. The CDR3 runs to 15 residues. The junction had 8 bases not matched to a gene; V was cut back by 6 bases and J by 3 bases. In DNA, the CDR3 is TGTGCCAGCAGAGACGGACTAGCGGATCTCTACGAGCAGTACTTC. Amino acid sequence: CASRDGLADLYEQYF.

This clone was observed a single time. This chain links TRBV30 with TRBJ1-2; weak D call: TRBD1 (6 bases). CDR1 and CDR2 (germline): GTSNPN, SVGIG (reference sequence). Deletions cut 6 bases from V and 6 bases from J, with 8 bases between. This CDR3 comprises 10 residues. CDR3 loop: CACHRDGYTF. The CDR3 nucleotides read TGTGCCTGTCACAGGGATGGCTACACCTTC. The full variable domain, in which reference TRBV30 and TRBJ1-2 provide the parts outside the CDR3, is SQTIHQWPATLVQPVGSPLSLECTVEGTSNPNLYWYRQAAGRGLQLLFYSVGIGQISSEVPQNLSASRPQDRQFILSSKKLLLSDSGFYLCACHRDGYTFGSGTRLTVV.

The chain employs TRBV2 and TRBJ2-3, with a weak D call TRBD1 (5 bases). The CDR3 has 13 amino acids. Germline loops: CDR1 SNHLY, CDR2 FYNNEI. The V gene lost 6 bases and the J gene lost 2 bases, with 9 bases spanning the gap. This CDR3 reads CASSAQVTDTQYF. Here the CDR3 DNA reads TGTGCCAGCAGCGCACAGGTCACAGATACGCAGTATTTT.

The chain recombines TRBV5-1 with TRBJ1-1; the D is unclear. Trimming took off 0 bases at V and 0 bases at J, with 12 bases between the two ends. The CDR3 contains 16 residues. Germline V gives CDR1 SGHRS, CDR2 YFSETQ. The CDR3 loop reads CASSLGLDSVNTEAFF. CDR3 in DNA: TGCGCCAGCAGCTTGGGATTAGATTCCGTGAACACTGAAGCTTTCTTT.

Regarding this clone: In the same sample, other DNA sequences code for this CDR3. The CDR3 protein is CSVETGGETQYF. CDR3 nucleotides: TGCAGCGTTGAAACAGGGGGAGAGACCCAGTACTTC. J is TRBJ2-5 and V is TRBV29-1; 8 bases fit TRBD1. Germline trimming cut 2 bases from V and 4 bases from J; bases unmatched to any gene: 0. Germline lookup yields CDR1 SQVTM and CDR2 ANQGSEA. The CDR3 is 12 residues long.

In the case of this clone: This same CDR3 is encoded by further DNA sequences in the sample. The chain links TRBV18 to TRBJ2-7, with 8 bases aligning to TRBD1. Germline CDR1 is KGHSH and CDR2 is LQKENI. The CDR3 loop spans 14 amino acids. Germline trimming cut 3 bases from V and 3 bases from J; bases unmatched to any gene: 4. The CDR3 loop is CASSPRDRGYEQYF. In DNA form, the CDR3 reads TGTGCCAGCTCACCTCGAGACAGGGGCTACGAGCAGTACTTC.

The chain joins TRBV18 to TRBJ1-2; 8 bases agree with TRBD1. There are 15 residues in the CDR3. Losses at the gene ends were 2 bases for V and 6 bases for J; bases not matched to a gene: 8. CDR1 is KGHSH, CDR2 LQKENI, per germline. For the CDR3, the DNA is TGTGCCAGCTCACCAGACAGGGGTAGAAGTGATGGCTACACCTTC. Its protein product is CASSPDRGRSDGYTF.

The chain employs TRBV7-8 and TRBJ2-1; D may be TRBD2 (6 bases). Germline V gives CDR1 SGHVS, CDR2 FQNEAQ. The CDR3 contains 16 residues. V lost 1 base and J lost 0, with 10 bases in between. CDR3 in amino acids: CASSLGGRPSYNEQFF. DNA for the CDR3: TGTGCCAGCAGCTTAGGTGGGAGGCCCTCCTACAATGAGCAGTTCTTC.

The genes are TRBV9 and TRBJ2-1; 8 nucleotides match TRBD1. J gave up 2 bases and V 4 bases, and 8 bases lay outside the gene matches. The CDR3 is 16 residues long. Germline CDR1 and CDR2: SGDLS and YYNGEE. CDR3 DNA: TGTGCCAGCAGCCGAGACAGGGGTTCAACCTACAATGAGCAGTTCTTC. As protein: CASSRDRGSTYNEQFF. The full variable domain, its missing parts supplied by reference TRBV9 and TRBJ2-1, is DSGVTQTPKHLITATGQRVTLRCSPRSGDLSVYWYQQSLDQGLQFLIQYYNGEERAKGNILERFSAQQFPDLHSELNLSSLELGDSALYFCASSRDRGSTYNEQFFGPGTRLTVL.

J is TRBJ2-3 and V is TRBV10-3, with 11 nucleotides matching TRBD2. Losses at the gene ends were 7 bases for V and 5 bases for J; bases not matched to a gene: 8. The germline V gene encodes CDR1 ENHRY and CDR2 SYGVKD. This CDR3 region has 15 residues. The CDR3 is CAIIRDLAGGDTQYF. CDR3 in DNA: TGTGCCATCATTCGCGACCTAGCGGGAGGAGATACGCAGTATTTT.

The rearrangement uses TRBV19 and TRBJ2-1, with 14 bases lining up with TRBD2. The CDR3 totals 17 residues. CDR1 is LNHDA, CDR2 SQIVND, per germline (reference sequence). J gave up 3 bases and V 5 bases, and 6 bases lay outside the gene matches. CDR3 nucleotides: TGTGCCAGTAGTTTCCAGACTAGCGGGAGGGTCTACAATGAGCAGTTCTTC. Translated, it gives CASSFQTSGRVYNEQFF. The full variable domain, completed using reference TRBV19 and TRBJ2-1, is DGGITQSPKYLFRKEGQNVTLSCEQNLNHDAMYWYRQDPGQGLRLIYYSQIVNDFQKGDIAEGYSVSREKKESFPLTVTSAQKNPTAFYLCASSFQTSGRVYNEQFFGPGTRLTVL.

V is TRBV6-5 and J is TRBJ2-1; D not resolved. Germline assignment: CDR1 MNHEY and CDR2 SVGAGI. The CDR3 sequence is 13 residues long. Trimming took 5 bases from V and 6 from J, leaving 11 bases between them. Written as DNA, the CDR3 is TGTGCCAGCAGTCCCAGGAGAGTCAATGAGCAGTTCTTC. Protein: CASSPRRVNEQFF.

This sequence joins TRBV29-1 and TRBJ2-7; no firm D call. The V gene lost 6 bases and the J gene lost 4 bases, with 10 bases spanning the gap. The CDR3 sequence is 11 residues long. Per germline, CDR1 SQVTM and CDR2 ANQGSEA. The CDR3: CSVSGEYEQYF. Here the CDR3 DNA reads TGCAGCGTGTCAGGAGAATACGAGCAGTACTTC.

In regard to this clone: Other DNA variants within this sample encode the same CDR3. The V call is TRBV2, the J call TRBJ1-5; 9 nucleotides align to TRBD1. Germline CDR1 reads SNHLY; CDR2 reads FYNNEI. J was trimmed by 2 bases and V by 7 bases; bases with no gene match: 3. This CDR3 is 14 amino acids long. The CDR3 here is CASTGQGGNQPQHF. Written as DNA, the CDR3 is TGTGCCAGCACGGGACAGGGAGGCAATCAGCCCCAGCATTTT. Supplemented by reference TRBV2 and TRBJ1-5, the full variable domain reads EPEVTQTPSHQVTQMGQEVILRCVPISNHLYFYWYRQILGQKVEFLVSFYNNEISEKSEIFDDQFSVERPDGSNFTLKIRSTKLEDSAMYFCASTGQGGNQPQHFGDGTRLSIL.

This sequence joins TRBV5-5 and TRBJ1-2; no clear D. Per the germline V gene, CDR1 is SGHKS and CDR2 is YYEKEE (reference sequence). V lost 0 bases, J lost 7 bases, and 10 bases lay in between. CDR3 length: 13 amino acids. In DNA, the CDR3 is TGTGCCAGCAGCTTGGAGGGTATCGCTGGCTACACCTTC. This translates into CASSLEGIAGYTF. Filled out from reference TRBV5-5 and TRBJ1-2, the complete variable domain reads DAGVTQSPTHLIKTRGQQVTLRCSPISGHKSVSWYQQVLGQGPQFIFQYYEKEERGRGNFPDRFSARQFPNYSSELNVNALLLGDSALYLCASSLEGIAGYTFGSGTRLTVV.

J is TRBJ1-2 and V is TRBV2; TRBD1 agrees at 7 bases. The germline V gene encodes CDR1 SNHLY and CDR2 FYNNEI. This CDR3 has 16 amino acids. The V segment lost 3 bases and the J segment 4 bases; nucleotides outside the gene matches: 11. CDR3 DNA: TGTGCCAGCAGTGATATTGGGGACAGATTGATCTATGGCTACACCTTC. This gives the protein CASSDIGDRLIYGYTF.

The chain carries TRBV7-9 and TRBJ2-7; 11 bases match TRBD1. Germline CDR1 reads SEHNR; CDR2 reads FQNEAQ (reference sequence). This CDR3 is 13 amino acids long. V gave up 7 bases and J gave up 6 bases; unmatched junction bases: 5. The DNA for the CDR3 is TGTGCCAGCAACCGGGGACAGGGGGGCGAGCAGTACTTC. As protein: CASNRGQGGEQYF.

The table lists this clone with a count of one. The chain links TRBV19 to TRBJ1-5, with a weak D call TRBD1 (6 bases). V lost 3 bases to trimming and J lost 6 bases, with 15 bases between them. Germline loops: CDR1 LNHDA, CDR2 SQIVND (reference sequence). The CDR3 is 15 amino acids. The CDR3 bases are TGTGCCAGTAGTATCAGGGGAGTTACGCGTCAGCCCCAGCATTTT. This codes for CASSIRGVTRQPQHF.

CDR3 sequence (DNA): TGTGCCAGTAGTCCTGACAGGGCCATCCCCGGGGAGCTGTTTTTT. Translation gives CASSPDRAIPGELFF. The J gene is TRBJ2-2, the V gene TRBV19, with 7 positions matching TRBD1. Germline V gene lookup returns CDR1 LNHDA and CDR2 SQIVND (reference sequence). The CDR3 covers 15 residues. J gave up 6 bases and V 5 bases, and 9 bases lay outside the gene matches.

The chain recombines TRBV29-1 with TRBJ2-7; the D gene is possibly TRBD2 (5 bases). CDR1 is SQVTM, CDR2 ANQGSEA, per germline. Trimming pared 2 bases from V and 9 bases from J, leaving 11 bases between. The CDR3 is 11 amino acids. The CDR3 nucleotides are TGCAGCGTTGAACACGGCGGAGGGCAGTACTTC. It is translated as CSVEHGGGQYF.

This chain connects TRBV2 to TRBJ2-5, with D maybe TRBD2 (6 bases). CDR1 is SNHLY, CDR2 FYNNEI, per germline. This CDR3 is 14 amino acids long. V was trimmed by 6 bases and J by 5 bases, leaving 16 bases between them. CDR3 nucleotide sequence: TGTGCCAGCAGAGGGACGGGAGCAGGGGAGACCCAGTACTTC. It yields the protein CASRGTGAGETQYF.